Below, 3 T cell receptor beta chains from the same sample are listed, as sequenced in a study of T cell repertoires in cytomegalovirus infection. TCRdb passed the reads through MiXCR, listing each CDR3 protein once. Of under 300,000 distinct CDR3 sequences in the sample, about a sixth were seen once. Specimen: CD8+ T cells from PBMCs. Source of these receptors: a human donor in good health (CMV status not recorded). Some clones in this sample may be carry-over from other donors' samples.

This clonotype was found a few times. V gene TRBV4-1 combines with J gene TRBJ2-7; TRBD1 aligns across 8 bases. From germline, CDR1 is MGHRA and CDR2 YSYEKL. This CDR3 is 15 amino acids long. Trimming took 0 bases from V and 3 from J; bases not matched to a gene: 4. The CDR3 here is CASSQDSGGFYEQYF. The CDR3 DNA reads TGCGCCAGCAGCCAAGATTCAGGGGGCTTCTACGAGCAGTACTTC.

This clonotype appeared a few times. This chain uses TRBV19 with TRBJ1-1; D ambiguous. This CDR3 has 12 residues. The V gene lost 6 bases and the J gene lost 4 bases, with 9 bases spanning the gap. CDR1 LNHDA and CDR2 SQIVND come from the germline V gene (reference sequence). This chain's CDR3 is CASRRGGTEAFF. The CDR3 DNA is TGTGCCAGTAGGAGAGGAGGCACTGAAGCTTTCTTT.

This clonotype was found many times. The CDR3 loop reads CASSDWDRGSYGYTF. In DNA, the CDR3 is TGTGCCAGCAGTGACTGGGACAGGGGATCCTATGGCTACACCTTC. The chain uses TRBV6-1 and TRBJ1-2; 10 bases are a match to TRBD1. Unmatched junction bases numbered 5, after V lost 3 bases and J lost 4 bases. The CDR3 has 15 residues. Per the germline V gene, CDR1 is MNHNS and CDR2 is SASEGT.